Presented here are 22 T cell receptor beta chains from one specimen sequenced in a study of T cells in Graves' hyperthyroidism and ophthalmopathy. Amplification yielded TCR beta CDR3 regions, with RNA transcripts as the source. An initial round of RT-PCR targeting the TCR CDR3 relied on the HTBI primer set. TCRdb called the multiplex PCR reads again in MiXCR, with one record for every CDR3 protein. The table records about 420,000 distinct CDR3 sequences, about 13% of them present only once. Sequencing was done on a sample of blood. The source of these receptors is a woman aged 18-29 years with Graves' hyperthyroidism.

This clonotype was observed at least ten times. The CDR3 sequence is CASSLGQIRGAFF. The CDR3 region has the DNA TGTGCCAGCAGCTTAGGACAGATCCGAGGGGCTTTCTTT. The genes are TRBV7-2 and TRBJ1-1, with TRBD1 as a possible D gene (5 bases). The CDR3 sequence is 13 residues long. Deletions cut 1 base from V and 11 bases from J, with 14 bases between. Germline values: CDR1 SGHTA, CDR2 FQGNSA.

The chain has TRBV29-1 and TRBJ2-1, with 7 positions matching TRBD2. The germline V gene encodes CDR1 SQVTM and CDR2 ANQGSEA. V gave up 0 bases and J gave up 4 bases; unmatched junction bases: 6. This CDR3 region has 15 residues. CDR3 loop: CSVEDGGSGYNEQFF. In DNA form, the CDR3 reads TGCAGCGTTGAAGACGGGGGGAGTGGGTACAATGAGCAGTTCTTC.

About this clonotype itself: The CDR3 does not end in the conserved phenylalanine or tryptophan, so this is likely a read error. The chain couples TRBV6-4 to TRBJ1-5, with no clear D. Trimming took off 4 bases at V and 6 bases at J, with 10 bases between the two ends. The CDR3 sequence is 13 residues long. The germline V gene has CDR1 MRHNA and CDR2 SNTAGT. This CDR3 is CASSVERGQPQHL. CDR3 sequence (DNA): TGTGCCAGCAGTGTGGAGCGGGGTCAGCCCCAGCATCTT.

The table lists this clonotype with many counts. CDR3: CASSWGLAGGTSTDTQYF. CDR3 in DNA: TGCGCCAGCAGCTGGGGACTAGCGGGAGGAACTAGCACAGATACGCAGTATTTT. J is TRBJ2-3 and V is TRBV5-1; 15 nucleotides align to TRBD2. V shed 3 bases, J shed 0 bases, and the junction held 5 bases outside the gene matches. This CDR3 contains 18 residues. Germline V gene sequence: CDR1 SGHRS, CDR2 YFSETQ.

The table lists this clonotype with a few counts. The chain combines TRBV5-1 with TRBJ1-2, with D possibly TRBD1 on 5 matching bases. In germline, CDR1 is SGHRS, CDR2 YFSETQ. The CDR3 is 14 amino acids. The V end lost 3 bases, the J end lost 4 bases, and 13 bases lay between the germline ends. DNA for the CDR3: TGCGCCAGCAGCTCTGGTGGGGCACCCTATGGCTACACCTTC. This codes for CASSSGGAPYGYTF.

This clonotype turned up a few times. The CDR3 sequence: CAIRRGEKLFF. In DNA form, the CDR3 reads TGTGCCATCAGGCGCGGGGAAAAACTGTTTTTT. V and J are TRBV10-3 and TRBJ1-4; D gene unclear. In germline, CDR1 is ENHRY, CDR2 SYGVKD. The CDR3 is made up of 11 amino acids. Deletions cut 6 bases from V and 8 bases from J, with 7 bases between.

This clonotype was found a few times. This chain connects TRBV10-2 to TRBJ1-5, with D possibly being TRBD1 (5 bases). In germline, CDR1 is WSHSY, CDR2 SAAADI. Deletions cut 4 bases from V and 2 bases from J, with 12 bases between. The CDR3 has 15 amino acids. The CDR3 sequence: CASSVRGRRNQPQHF. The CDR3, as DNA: TGCGCCAGCAGTGTTAGGGGCAGGCGCAATCAGCCCCAGCATTTT.

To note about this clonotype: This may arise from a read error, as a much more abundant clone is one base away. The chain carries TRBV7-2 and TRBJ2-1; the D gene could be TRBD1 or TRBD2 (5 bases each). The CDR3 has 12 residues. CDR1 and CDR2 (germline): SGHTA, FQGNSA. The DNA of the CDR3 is TGTGCCAGCAGATCCGGGACCCTAAACCCGGTCTTC. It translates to CASRSGTLNPVF.

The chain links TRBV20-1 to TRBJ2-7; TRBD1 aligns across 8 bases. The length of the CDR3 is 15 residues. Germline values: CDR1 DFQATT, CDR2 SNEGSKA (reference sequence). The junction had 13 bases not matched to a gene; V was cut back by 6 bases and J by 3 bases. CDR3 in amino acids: CSARPRTGLNYEQYF. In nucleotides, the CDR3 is TGCAGTGCCAGGCCTAGGACAGGGTTAAACTACGAGCAGTACTTC.

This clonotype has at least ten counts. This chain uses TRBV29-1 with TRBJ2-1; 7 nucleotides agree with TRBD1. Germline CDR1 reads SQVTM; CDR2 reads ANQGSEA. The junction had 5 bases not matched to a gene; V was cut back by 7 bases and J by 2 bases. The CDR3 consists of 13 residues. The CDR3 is CSARDSPYNEQFF. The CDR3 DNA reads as TGCAGCGCCCGGGACAGCCCCTACAATGAGCAGTTCTTC.

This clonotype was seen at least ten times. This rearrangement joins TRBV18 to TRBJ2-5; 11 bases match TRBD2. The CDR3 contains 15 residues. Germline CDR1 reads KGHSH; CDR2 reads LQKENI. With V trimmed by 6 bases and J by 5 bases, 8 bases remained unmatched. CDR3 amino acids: CASSKPTSGTETQYF. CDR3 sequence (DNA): TGTGCCAGCTCCAAACCGACTAGCGGGACCGAGACCCAGTACTTC.

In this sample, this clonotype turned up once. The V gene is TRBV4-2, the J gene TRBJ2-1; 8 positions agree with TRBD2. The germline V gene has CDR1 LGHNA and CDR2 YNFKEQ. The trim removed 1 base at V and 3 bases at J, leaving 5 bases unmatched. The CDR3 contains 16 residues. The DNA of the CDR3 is TGTGCCAGCAGCCAAGTGGAAGCGGGAGACTACAATGAGCAGTTCTTC. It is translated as CASSQVEAGDYNEQFF.

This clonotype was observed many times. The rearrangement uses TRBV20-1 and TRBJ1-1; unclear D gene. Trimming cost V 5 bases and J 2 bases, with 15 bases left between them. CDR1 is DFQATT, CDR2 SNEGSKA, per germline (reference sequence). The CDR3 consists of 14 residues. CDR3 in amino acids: CSAHTGPFNTEAFF. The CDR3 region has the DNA TGCAGTGCTCACACTGGACCGTTCAACACTGAAGCTTTCTTT.

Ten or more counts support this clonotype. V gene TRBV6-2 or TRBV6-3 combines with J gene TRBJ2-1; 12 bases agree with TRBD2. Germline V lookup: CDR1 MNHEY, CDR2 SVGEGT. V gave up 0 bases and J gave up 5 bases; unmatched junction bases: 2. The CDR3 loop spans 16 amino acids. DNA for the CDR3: TGTGCCAGCAGTTACTCCCTAGCGGGGGGGAACAATGAGCAGTTCTTC. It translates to CASSYSLAGGNNEQFF.

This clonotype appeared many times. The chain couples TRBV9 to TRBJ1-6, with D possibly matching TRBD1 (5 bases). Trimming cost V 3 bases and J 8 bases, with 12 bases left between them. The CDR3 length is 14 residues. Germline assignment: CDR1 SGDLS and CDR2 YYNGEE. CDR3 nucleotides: TGTGCCAGCAGCGAGGGCAGGGTATATTCACCCCTCCACTTT. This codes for CASSEGRVYSPLHF.

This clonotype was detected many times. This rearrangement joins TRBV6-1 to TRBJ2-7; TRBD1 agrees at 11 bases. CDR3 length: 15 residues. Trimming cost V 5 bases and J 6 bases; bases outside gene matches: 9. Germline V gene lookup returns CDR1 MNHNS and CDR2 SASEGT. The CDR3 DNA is TGTGCCAGCAGTTACGGCGGACAGGGGGCGGGCGAGCAGTACTTC. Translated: CASSYGGQGAGEQYF.

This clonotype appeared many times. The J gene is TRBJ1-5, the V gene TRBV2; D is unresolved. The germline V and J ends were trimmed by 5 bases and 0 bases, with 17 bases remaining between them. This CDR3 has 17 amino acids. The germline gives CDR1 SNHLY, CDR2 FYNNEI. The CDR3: CASSKTQDTDSNQPQHF. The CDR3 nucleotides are TGTGCCAGCAGTAAGACCCAAGACACGGATAGCAATCAGCCCCAGCATTTT.

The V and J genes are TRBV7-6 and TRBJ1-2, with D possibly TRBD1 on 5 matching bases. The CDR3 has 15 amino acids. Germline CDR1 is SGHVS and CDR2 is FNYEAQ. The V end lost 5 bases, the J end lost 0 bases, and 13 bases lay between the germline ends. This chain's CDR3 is CASSPGRSPNYGYTF. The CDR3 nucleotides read TGTGCCAGCAGCCCAGGGCGCAGCCCTAACTATGGCTACACCTTC.

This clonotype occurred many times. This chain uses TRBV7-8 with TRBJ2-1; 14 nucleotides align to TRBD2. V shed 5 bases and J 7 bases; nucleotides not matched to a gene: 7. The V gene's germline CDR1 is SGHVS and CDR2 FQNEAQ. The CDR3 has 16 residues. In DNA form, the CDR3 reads TGTGCCAGCAGCCATCTGACTAGCGGGAGGGCAAATGAGCAGTTCTTC. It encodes CASSHLTSGRANEQFF.

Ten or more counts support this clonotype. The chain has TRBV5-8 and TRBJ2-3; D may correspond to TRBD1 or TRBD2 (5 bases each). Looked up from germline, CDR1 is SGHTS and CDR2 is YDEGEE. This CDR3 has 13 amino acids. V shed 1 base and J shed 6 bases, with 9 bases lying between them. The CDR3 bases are TGTGCCAGCAGCTTGCAGGGAGAGGATACGCAGTATTTT. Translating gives CASSLQGEDTQYF.

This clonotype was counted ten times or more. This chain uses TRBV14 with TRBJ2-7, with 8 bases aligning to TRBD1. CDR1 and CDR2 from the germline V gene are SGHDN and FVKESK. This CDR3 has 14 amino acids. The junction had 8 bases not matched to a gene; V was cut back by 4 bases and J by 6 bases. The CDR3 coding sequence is TGTGCCAGCAGCCGGGCCCAGACAGGGGTCGAGCAGTACTTC. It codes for CASSRAQTGVEQYF. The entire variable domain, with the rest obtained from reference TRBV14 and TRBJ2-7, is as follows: EAGVTQFPSHSVIEKGQTVTLRCDPISGHDNLYWYRRVMGKEIKFLLHFVKESKQDESGMPNNRFLAERTGGTYSTLKVQPAELEDSGVYFCASSRAQTGVEQYFGPGTRLTVT.

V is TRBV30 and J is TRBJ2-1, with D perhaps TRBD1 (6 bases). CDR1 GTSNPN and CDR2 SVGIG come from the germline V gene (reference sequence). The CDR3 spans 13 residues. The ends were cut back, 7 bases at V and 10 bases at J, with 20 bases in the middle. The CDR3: CAFLDRRVWEQFF. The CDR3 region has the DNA TGTGCCTTCCTGGACAGAAGAGTGTGGGAGCAGTTCTTC.